This is a list of T cell receptor beta chains from one sample in a study of blood T cells in healthy people across ages. MiXCR, applied by TCRdb to the 5' RACE reads, yields one record per CDR3 protein. The table has around 800,000 distinct CDR3 sequences, under 45% seen once. Sequenced: blood. The receptors come from a man aged 55 to 69 in good health. Each CDR3 is given with its conserved first and last residue. Fields, in order: clone size, V gene, D gene, J gene, CDR3 protein, CDR3 DNA. The D gene is left open where the match is weak. A clone size is listed for some rows: how often the clone was seen (once, few, many), or a class if it is expanded.

>NA|TRBV7-2|TRBD2|TRBJ2-1
CARSLKRGPYNEQFF
TGTGCCAGAAGCTTAAAGCGGGGGCCCTACAATGAGCAGTTCTTC
>NA|TRBV7-2|NA|TRBJ1-6
CASSYGRSSYNSPLHF
TGTGCCAGCAGTTATGGACGGAGCTCCTATAATTCACCCCTCCACTTT
>NA|TRBV24-1|TRBD1|TRBJ2-1
CATSESGGPTYNERFF
TGTGCCACCAGTGAATCAGGGGGCCCCACCTACAATGAGCGGTTCTTC
>NA|TRBV29-1|NA|TRBJ2-1
CSVGTYYFEQFF
TGCAGCGTCGGGACATACTATTTTGAGCAGTTCTTC
>few|TRBV20-1|NA|TRBJ1-2
CSAGRTGANYGYTF
TGCAGTGCTGGCAGGACGGGGGCTAACTATGGCTACACCTTC
>few|TRBV29-1|NA|TRBJ1-2
CSVEDVRTRGWSGYTF
TGCAGCGTTGAAGATGTGAGAACAAGGGGGTGGTCTGGCTACACCTTC
>NA|TRBV9|TRBD2|TRBJ2-1
CASSVASGGAYNEQFF
TGTGCCAGCAGCGTCGCTAGCGGGGGGGCGTACAATGAGCAGTTCTTC
>NA|TRBV4-1|NA|TRBJ1-6
CASSPNGGRASYNSPLHF
TGCGCCAGCAGCCCTAATGGCGGCAGGGCCTCCTATAATTCACCCCTCCACTTT
>many|TRBV20-1|TRBD2|TRBJ2-3
CSAWALGGGTDTQYF
TGCAGTGCTTGGGCTCTTGGGGGGGGCACAGATACGCAGTATTTT
>many|TRBV12-3/TRBV12-4|NA|TRBJ1-2
CASSLTPQGNGYTF
TGTGCCAGCAGTTTGACCCCGCAGGGTAATGGCTACACCTTC
>NA|TRBV12-3/TRBV12-4|TRBD2|TRBJ2-3
CASSSSPGLAGMPDTQYF
TGTGCCAGCAGTTCCTCACCCGGACTAGCGGGGATGCCAGATACGCAGTATTTT
>NA|TRBV7-8|NA|TRBJ2-3
CASSSPNRVLGADTQYF
TGTGCCAGCAGCTCACCCAACAGGGTCCTCGGGGCAGATACGCAGTATTTT
>NA|TRBV7-9|TRBD1|TRBJ1-1
CANMPDRGNTEAFF
TGTGCCAACATGCCGGACAGGGGGAACACTGAAGCTTTCTTT
>NA|TRBV6-5|NA|TRBJ1-5
CASSNYWNSNQPQHF
TGTGCCAGCAGTAACTACTGGAATAGCAATCAGCCCCAGCATTTT
>NA|TRBV6-2/TRBV6-3|NA|TRBJ1-2
CASSYVVRDTHRYGYTF
TGTGCCAGCAGTTACGTGGTGAGGGACACGCACCGTTATGGCTACACCTTC
>NA|TRBV7-2|NA|TRBJ1-2
CASSLDRTSSYGYTF
TGTGCCAGCAGCTTAGACAGGACGTCCTCCTATGGCTACACCTTC
>few|TRBV7-2|TRBD1|TRBJ2-7
CASSLVAQGAYNEQYF
TGTGCCAGCAGCTTAGTAGCACAGGGGGCCTACAATGAGCAGTACTTC
>NA|TRBV6-2/TRBV6-3|NA|TRBJ2-5
CASKPPGGGQYF
TGTGCCAGCAAGCCGCCCGGGGGTGGGCAGTACTTC
>many|TRBV20-1|NA|TRBJ2-7
CSARPLRLDTYEQYF
TGCAGTGCCAGACCCCTACGGCTAGACACTTACGAGCAGTACTTC
>few|TRBV4-1|TRBD1|TRBJ2-7
CASSGGTGYSYEQYF
TGCGCCAGCAGTGGCGGGACAGGCTACTCCTACGAGCAGTACTTC
>once|TRBV19|TRBD2|TRBJ2-5
CASRTSGGLQETQYF
TGTGCCAGCAGGACTAGCGGGGGACTACAAGAGACCCAGTACTTC
>NA|TRBV14|NA|TRBJ2-4
CASSQDRGRILEQYF
TGTGCCAGCAGCCAAGATAGGGGACGGATTCTGGAGCAGTACTTC
>few|TRBV20-1|NA|TRBJ2-3
CSARVQGIATDTQYF
TGCAGTGCTAGGGTACAGGGAATTGCCACAGATACGCAGTATTTT
>NA|TRBV5-1|TRBD2|TRBJ2-2
CASSEGLAQKAGELFF
TGCGCCAGCAGCGAGGGACTAGCCCAGAAGGCCGGGGAGCTGTTTTTT
>few|TRBV6-5|TRBD2|TRBJ2-5
CASSYPGLAGVETQYF
TGTGCCAGCAGTTACCCGGGACTAGCGGGGGTCGAGACCCAGTACTTC
>NA|TRBV28|NA|TRBJ2-7
CASSLSSARSRGYEQYF
TGTGCCAGCAGTTTATCCTCCGCAAGATCTCGGGGCTACGAGCAGTACTTC